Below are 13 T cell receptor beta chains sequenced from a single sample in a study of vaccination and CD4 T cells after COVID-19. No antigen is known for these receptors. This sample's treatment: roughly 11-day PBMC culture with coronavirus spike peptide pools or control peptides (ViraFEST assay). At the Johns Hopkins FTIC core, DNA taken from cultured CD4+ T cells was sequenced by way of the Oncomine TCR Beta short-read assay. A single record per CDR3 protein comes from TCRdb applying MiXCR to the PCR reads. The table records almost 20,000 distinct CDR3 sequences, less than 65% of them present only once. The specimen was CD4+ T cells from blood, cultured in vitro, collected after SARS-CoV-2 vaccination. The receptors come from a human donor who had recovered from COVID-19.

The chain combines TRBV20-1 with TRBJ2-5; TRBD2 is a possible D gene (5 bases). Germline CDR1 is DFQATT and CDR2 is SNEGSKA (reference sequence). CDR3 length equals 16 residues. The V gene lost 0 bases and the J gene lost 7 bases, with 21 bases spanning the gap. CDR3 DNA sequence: TGCAGTGCTAGAGAGTTTGGAATCGGAACCCGGGGGACCCAGTACTTC. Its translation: CSAREFGIGTRGTQYF.

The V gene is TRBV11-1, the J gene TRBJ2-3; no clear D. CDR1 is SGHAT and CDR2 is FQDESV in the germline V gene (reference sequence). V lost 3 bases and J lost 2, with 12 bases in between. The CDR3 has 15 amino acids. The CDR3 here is CASSLGTTATDTQYF. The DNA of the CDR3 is TGTGCCAGCAGCTTGGGAACTACCGCCACAGATACGCAGTATTTT. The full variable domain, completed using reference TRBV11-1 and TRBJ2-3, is EAEVAQSPRYKITEKSQAVAFWCDPISGHATLYWYRQILGQGPELLVQFQDESVVDDSQLPKDRFSAERLKGVDSTLKIQPAELGDSAMYLCASSLGTTATDTQYFGPGTRLTVL.

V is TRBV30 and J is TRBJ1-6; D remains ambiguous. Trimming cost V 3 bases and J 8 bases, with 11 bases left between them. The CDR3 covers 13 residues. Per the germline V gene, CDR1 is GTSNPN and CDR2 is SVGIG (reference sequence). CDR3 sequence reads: CAWRKRFDSPLHF. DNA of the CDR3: TGTGCCTGGAGAAAACGCTTCGATTCACCCCTCCACTTT. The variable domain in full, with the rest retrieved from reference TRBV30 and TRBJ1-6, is SQTIHQWPATLVQPVGSPLSLECTVEGTSNPNLYWYRQAAGRGLQLLFYSVGIGQISSEVPQNLSASRPQDRQFILSSKKLLLSDSGFYLCAWRKRFDSPLHFGNGTRLTVT.

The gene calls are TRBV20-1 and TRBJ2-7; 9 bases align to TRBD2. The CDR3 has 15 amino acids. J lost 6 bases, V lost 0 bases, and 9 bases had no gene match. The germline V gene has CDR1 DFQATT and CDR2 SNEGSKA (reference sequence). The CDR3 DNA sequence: TGCAGTGCTAGAGATCTGCGGGAGGGCCTCCTCGAGCAGTACTTC. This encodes CSARDLREGLLEQYF.

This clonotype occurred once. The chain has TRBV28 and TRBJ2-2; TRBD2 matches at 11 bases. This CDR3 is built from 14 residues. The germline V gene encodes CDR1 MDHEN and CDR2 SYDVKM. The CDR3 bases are TGTGGGACTAGCGGGCCGCGCTACACCGGGGAGCTGTTTTTT. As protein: CGTSGPRYTGELFF.

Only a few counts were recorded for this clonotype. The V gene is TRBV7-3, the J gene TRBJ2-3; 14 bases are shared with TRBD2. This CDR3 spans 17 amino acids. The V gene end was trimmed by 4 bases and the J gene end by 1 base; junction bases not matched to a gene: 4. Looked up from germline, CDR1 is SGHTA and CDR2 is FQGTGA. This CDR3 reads CASSSPGLAGGTDTQYF. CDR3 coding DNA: TGTGCCAGCAGCTCCCCGGGACTAGCGGGGGGCACAGATACGCAGTATTTT.

CDR3 loop: CASSPRDRVDNSPLHF. The CDR3 nucleotides read TGTGCCAGCAGCCCCCGGGACCGCGTCGATAATTCACCCCTCCACTTT. The genes are TRBV7-2 and TRBJ1-6, with D perhaps TRBD1 (5 bases). Trimming left V 5 bases short and J 5 bases short, with 16 bases between. The V gene's germline CDR1 is SGHTA and CDR2 FQGNSA. The CDR3 spans 16 residues.

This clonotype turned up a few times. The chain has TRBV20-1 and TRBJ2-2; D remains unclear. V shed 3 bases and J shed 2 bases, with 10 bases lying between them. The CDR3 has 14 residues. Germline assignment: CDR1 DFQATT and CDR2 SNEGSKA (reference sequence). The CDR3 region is CSASTTGNTGELFF. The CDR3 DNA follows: TGCAGTGCTAGTACTACGGGCAACACCGGGGAGCTGTTTTTT.

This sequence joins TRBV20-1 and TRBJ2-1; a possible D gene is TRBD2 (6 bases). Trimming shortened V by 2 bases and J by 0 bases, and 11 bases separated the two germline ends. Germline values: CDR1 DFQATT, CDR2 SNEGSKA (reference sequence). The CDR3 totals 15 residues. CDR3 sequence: CSARLRGSSYNEQFF. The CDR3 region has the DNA TGCAGTGCTAGATTACGGGGGAGCTCCTACAATGAGCAGTTCTTC.

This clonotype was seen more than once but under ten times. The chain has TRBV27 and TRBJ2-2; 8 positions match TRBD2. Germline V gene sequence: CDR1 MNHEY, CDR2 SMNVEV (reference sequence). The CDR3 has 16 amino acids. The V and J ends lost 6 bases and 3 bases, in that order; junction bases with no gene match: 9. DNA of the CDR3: TGTGCCAGCAGGCCCTTCGCGGGGGGATACACCGGGGAGCTGTTTTTT. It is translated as CASRPFAGGYTGELFF.

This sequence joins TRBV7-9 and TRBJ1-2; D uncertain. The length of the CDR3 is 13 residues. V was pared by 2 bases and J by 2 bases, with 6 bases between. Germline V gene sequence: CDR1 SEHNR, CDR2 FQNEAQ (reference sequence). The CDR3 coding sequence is TGTGCCAGCAGCTTATACCAGAACTATGGCTACACCTTC. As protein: CASSLYQNYGYTF. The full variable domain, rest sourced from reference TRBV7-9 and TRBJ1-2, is DTGVSQNPRHKITKRGQNVTFRCDPISEHNRLYWYRQTLGQGPEFLTYFQNEAQLEKSRLLSDRFSAERPKGSFSTLEIQRTEQGDSAMYLCASSLYQNYGYTFGSGTRLTVV.

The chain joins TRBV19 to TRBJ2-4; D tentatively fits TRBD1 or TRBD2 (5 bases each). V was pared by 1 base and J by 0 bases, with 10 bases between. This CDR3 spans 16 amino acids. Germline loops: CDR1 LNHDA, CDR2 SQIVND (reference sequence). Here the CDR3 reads CASSIGGWVAKNIQYF. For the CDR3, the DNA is TGTGCCAGTAGTATAGGGGGGTGGGTAGCCAAAAACATTCAGTACTTC. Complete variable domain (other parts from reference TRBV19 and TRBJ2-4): DGGITQSPKYLFRKEGQNVTLSCEQNLNHDAMYWYRQDPGQGLRLIYYSQIVNDFQKGDIAEGYSVSREKKESFPLTVTSAQKNPTAFYLCASSIGGWVAKNIQYFGAGTRLSVL.

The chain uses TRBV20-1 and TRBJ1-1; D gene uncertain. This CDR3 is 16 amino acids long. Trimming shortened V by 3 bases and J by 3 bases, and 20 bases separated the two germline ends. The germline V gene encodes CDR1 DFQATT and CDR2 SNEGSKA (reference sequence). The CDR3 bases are TGCAGTGCTAGGCGGGAGCCGGGCCTCTGGGACACTGAAGCTTTCTTT. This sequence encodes CSARREPGLWDTEAFF.